The sample holds a few counts of the clone carrying this T cell receptor beta chain. Its cognate antigen is unknown. Sample barcodes and UMIs were carried by the TCR alpha and TCR beta cDNA libraries that 5'RACE generated with constant-segment primers. One entry per CDR3 protein results from TCRdb running MiXCR on the 5' RACE reads. This sample yields 120,000 to 150,000 distinct CDR3 sequences, of which around 14% are seen a single time; 28% belongs to the top ten. These data are taken from a study of T-cell memory formation after mild COVID-19. Trimming shortened V by 3 bases and J by 5 bases, and 15 bases separated the two germline ends. Germline V gene data show CDR1 as SEHNR and CDR2 as FQNEAQ (reference sequence). This CDR3 region has 15 residues. Study outcomes and limitations: Among contracting clones, CD4+ were mainly CM/EM and CD8+ enriched in EMRA. Certain responding clones were present in pre-infection memory, suggesting participation of cross-reactive memory. CD4+ bias marked clones expanding day 15 to 37, unlike balanced contracting clones.

The material sequenced was PBMCs or a T cell subset sorted from them (not recorded which). The receptor was isolated from an adult woman who had mild COVID-19 (a few samples of this study predate the infection). Cell type and time point are not known. The chain couples TRBV7-9 to TRBJ2-3; D is perhaps TRBD1 (6 bases). Here the CDR3 reads CASSFSASGVDTQYF. Here the CDR3 DNA reads TGTGCCAGCAGCTTCTCAGCGTCAGGGGTAGATACGCAGTATTTT.